This T cell receptor (beta chain) was captured by sequencing in a study of T cell repertoires in aging, cancer and after chemotherapy. The wider study: Six age groups, ranging from 30 or younger to 70 or older, included the donors. The whole study produced a dataset of about 8.8 million TCR reads. Study-level points and caveats: Untreated cancer patients had significantly lower blood TCR diversity than age-matched healthy donors. In cancer patients, declining TCR diversity with age involved lost richness and lost evenness.

Multiplex touch-down PCR with TRB-A/B primers amplified rearranged V-D-J TRB sequences. TCRdb analysed the multiplex PCR reads with MiXCR anew, one entry per CDR3 protein. The sample lists 10,000 to 15,000 distinct CDR3 sequences, approximately 34% occurring once. Remarks on this clonotype: Antigen unknown.

Germline CDR1 reads MNHEY; CDR2 reads SVGAGI. V was clipped by 6 bases and J by 4 bases, with 19 bases between them. This CDR3 is built from 16 residues. The template was genomic DNA from peripheral blood, not RNA. The clonotype was recovered from a human donor in good health. The donor label of this sample is uncertain. The J gene is TRBJ2-1, the V gene TRBV6-5; a weak D match, TRBD2 (5 bases). Material for sequencing was blood. This CDR3 reads CASRKGGGWQYNEQFF. The CDR3 DNA sequence: TGTGCCAGCAGAAAAGGAGGTGGTTGGCAGTACAATGAGCAGTTCTTC.